This TCR beta chain was observed in a study of graft-versus-host responses after intestinal transplantation. Study in general: Recipients were all induced with anti-thymocyte globulin, then given tacrolimus and steroids for 2 to 3 years.

Study results and limitations: High graft-versus-host to host-versus-graft clonal ratios were seen in allografts of patients with graft-donor T cell macrochimerism. Recipient marrow held GvH clones, some first seen in ileum or blood.

On this clone itself: Its antigen is still unknown.

Germline values: CDR1 GTSNPN, CDR2 SVGIG (reference sequence). CDR3 length equals 11 residues. V shed 3 bases and J shed 10 bases, with 10 bases lying between them. Sequencing was performed with immunoSEQ multiplex PCR; in TCRdb, only in-frame clones are kept and a portion is missing. The table includes roughly 120,000 clones, approximately 92% detected once. The source material was unstimulated CD4+ T cells sorted from spleen or lymph node cells, sampled before transplant. The TCR sequence derives from a human donor who was the organ donor for an intestinal transplant. J is TRBJ2-1 and V is TRBV30; D is ambiguous. The CDR3 DNA reads TGTGCCTGGAGGAATCCGGTGGAGCAGTTCTTC. Amino acids: CAWRNPVEQFF.